These T cell receptor beta chains were read from a single sample in a study of blood T cell repertoires in COVID-19. Clones were read by immunoSEQ multiplex PCR, and TCRdb kept only the in-frame ones, dropping some. This table holds about 210,000 clones, less than 90% found once. Sequences were obtained from peripheral blood. The receptor source for this set is a man in his forties with acute or convalescent COVID-19. The CDR3 runs from the conserved cysteine through the conserved F or W. Fields, in order: D gene, J gene, V gene, clone size, CDR3 DNA, CDR3 protein. A D gene is named only where the DNA matches it firmly. Size is stated for part of the rows, as once, few or many counts, or as a class when the clone is expanded.

d_gene: TRBD1; j_gene: TRBJ2-4; v_gene: TRBV5-1; abundance: .; CDR3nt: TGCGCCAGCAGCTTGAATCTACGTGGGACAGGGAACATTCAGTACTTC; CDR3aa: CASSLNLRGTGNIQYF
d_gene: TRBD1; j_gene: TRBJ1-1; v_gene: TRBV13; abundance: .; CDR3nt: TGTGCCAGCAGCCCAAAAGGGACAGGGAGCACTGAAGCTTTCTTT; CDR3aa: CASSPKGTGSTEAFF
d_gene: TRBD1; j_gene: TRBJ2-4; v_gene: TRBV9; abundance: .; CDR3nt: TGTGCCAGCAGCCCAACAGGGGCCGACATTCAGTACTTC; CDR3aa: CASSPTGADIQYF
d_gene: TRBD1; j_gene: TRBJ2-1; v_gene: TRBV6-5; abundance: .; CDR3nt: TGTGCCAGCAGTGACTCCGACAGGGGCCATGAGCAGTTCTTC; CDR3aa: CASSDSDRGHEQFF
d_gene: .; j_gene: TRBJ2-5; v_gene: TRBV5-6; abundance: .; CDR3nt: TGTGCCAGCAGCTTGAGGTCAGGAGGGGAGACCCAGTACTTC; CDR3aa: CASSLRSGGETQYF
d_gene: .; j_gene: TRBJ1-5; v_gene: TRBV19; abundance: .; CDR3nt: TGTGCCAGTAGAGTGGGAGGTTATAGCAATCAGCCCCAGCATTTT; CDR3aa: CASRVGGYSNQPQHF
d_gene: .; j_gene: TRBJ1-1; v_gene: TRBV28; abundance: .; CDR3nt: TGTGCCAGCACGGTGGGGAGGGATAACGCTGAAGCTTTCTTT; CDR3aa: CASTVGRDNAEAFF
d_gene: .; j_gene: TRBJ1-5; v_gene: TRBV4-1; abundance: .; CDR3nt: TGCGCCAGCAGCGGAAAGAACGGGCAGGGTCTTGGGCAGCCCCAGCATTTT; CDR3aa: CASSGKNGQGLGQPQHF
d_gene: TRBD1; j_gene: TRBJ2-7; v_gene: TRBV7-9; abundance: once; CDR3nt: TGTGCCAGCAGCTTAGCGGTTTCAGGGGGCGAAAACGAGCAGTACTTC; CDR3aa: CASSLAVSGGENEQYF
d_gene: TRBD1; j_gene: TRBJ2-7; v_gene: TRBV5-1; abundance: .; CDR3nt: TGCGCCAGCAGCTTCGGGACAGGGTGGAACGAGCAGTACTTC; CDR3aa: CASSFGTGWNEQYF
d_gene: .; j_gene: TRBJ2-2; v_gene: TRBV7-3; abundance: once; CDR3nt: TGTGCCAGCAGCCCCTCCGGGTCGCGGCTAACCGGGGAGCTGTTTTTT; CDR3aa: CASSPSGSRLTGELFF
d_gene: TRBD2; j_gene: TRBJ2-3; v_gene: TRBV7-8; abundance: .; CDR3nt: TGTGCCAGCAGCTCCGTTCGGGGGAGCGGGGGGACAGATACGCAGTATTTT; CDR3aa: CASSSVRGSGGTDTQYF
d_gene: .; j_gene: TRBJ2-2; v_gene: TRBV5-5; abundance: .; CDR3nt: TGTGCCAGCAGCCCCGTGGCGGGCGCGAACACCGGGGAGCTGTTTTTT; CDR3aa: CASSPVAGANTGELFF
d_gene: .; j_gene: TRBJ2-2; v_gene: TRBV12-3/TRBV12-4; abundance: once; CDR3nt: TGTGCCAGCAGTTTACAAGACAACGGGGAGCTGTTTTTT; CDR3aa: CASSLQDNGELFF
d_gene: TRBD2; j_gene: TRBJ2-2; v_gene: TRBV7-3; abundance: .; CDR3nt: TGTGCCAGCAGTAGAACCGGGACTAGCGGGAGAGGGGGAAAAAACGGGGAGCTGTTTTTT; CDR3aa: CASSRTGTSGRGGKNGELFF
d_gene: .; j_gene: TRBJ1-5; v_gene: TRBV24-1; abundance: .; CDR3nt: TGTGCCACCAGTGATTCTAGGGGTAGCAATCAGCCCCAGCATTTT; CDR3aa: CATSDSRGSNQPQHF
d_gene: TRBD1; j_gene: TRBJ1-5; v_gene: TRBV6-5; abundance: medium-sized; CDR3nt: TGTGCCAGCAGTTACTCTACGACAGGGGACCAGCCCCAGCATTTT; CDR3aa: CASSYSTTGDQPQHF
d_gene: .; j_gene: TRBJ1-2; v_gene: TRBV11-2; abundance: once; CDR3nt: TGTGCCAGCAGCCCCTGGACAGCAGATAACTATGGCTACACCTTC; CDR3aa: CASSPWTADNYGYTF
d_gene: TRBD1; j_gene: TRBJ2-1; v_gene: TRBV27; abundance: .; CDR3nt: TGTGCCAGCAGTGTCGGACAGGGGGCAGGGGATGAGCAGTTCTTC; CDR3aa: CASSVGQGAGDEQFF
d_gene: .; j_gene: TRBJ2-5; v_gene: TRBV5-4; abundance: .; CDR3nt: TGTGCCAGCAGCTTTCAGGGAGAGACCCAGTACTTC; CDR3aa: CASSFQGETQYF
d_gene: TRBD1; j_gene: TRBJ2-3; v_gene: TRBV18; abundance: .; CDR3nt: TGTGCCAGCTCACCGACGAGACAGGGAGAGTCCACAGATACGCAGTATTTT; CDR3aa: CASSPTRQGESTDTQYF
d_gene: .; j_gene: TRBJ1-4; v_gene: TRBV12-3/TRBV12-4; abundance: .; CDR3nt: TGTGCCAGCAGTTTAGACCCTCAGGAAAAACTGTTTTTT; CDR3aa: CASSLDPQEKLFF
d_gene: .; j_gene: TRBJ1-1; v_gene: TRBV6-6; abundance: .; CDR3nt: TGTGCCAGCAGTTACGGGGGAGGGAACACTGAAGCTTTCTTT; CDR3aa: CASSYGGGNTEAFF
d_gene: TRBD1; j_gene: TRBJ1-1; v_gene: TRBV5-1; abundance: .; CDR3nt: TGCGCCAGCAGCTTTACAGGGGGCGCGGACACTGAAGCTTTCTTT; CDR3aa: CASSFTGGADTEAFF
d_gene: TRBD2; j_gene: TRBJ2-3; v_gene: TRBV7-3; abundance: .; CDR3nt: TGTGCCAGCAGCTTTGGGGGGGTTACAGATACGCAGTATTTT; CDR3aa: CASSFGGVTDTQYF
d_gene: .; j_gene: TRBJ1-6; v_gene: TRBV19; abundance: .; CDR3nt: TGTGCCAGTAGCCTTATCTCCAATTCACCCCTCCACTTT; CDR3aa: CASSLISNSPLHF
d_gene: TRBD1; j_gene: TRBJ2-3; v_gene: TRBV5-8; abundance: once; CDR3nt: TGTGCCAGCAGCTCGGGACAGGGGGGCGCTACGCAGTATTTT; CDR3aa: CASSSGQGGATQYF
d_gene: .; j_gene: TRBJ2-3; v_gene: TRBV7-9; abundance: .; CDR3nt: TGTGCCAGCAGCTTGGCGTCGGATAGGAGGTTGGAAGATACGCAGTATTTT; CDR3aa: CASSLASDRRLEDTQYF
d_gene: .; j_gene: TRBJ2-7; v_gene: TRBV7-9; abundance: few; CDR3nt: TGTGCCAGCAGTTATCCAGGGGTCCACGAGCAGTACTTC; CDR3aa: CASSYPGVHEQYF
d_gene: TRBD1; j_gene: TRBJ1-4; v_gene: TRBV7-9; abundance: .; CDR3nt: TGTGCCAGCACCACAGGGACAGGGGATGAAAAACTGTTTTTT; CDR3aa: CASTTGTGDEKLFF
d_gene: .; j_gene: TRBJ2-7; v_gene: TRBV4-2; abundance: .; CDR3nt: TGTGCCAGCAGCCAAGTGCCAGGGTCAGCCTCCGAGCAGTACTTC; CDR3aa: CASSQVPGSASEQYF
d_gene: .; j_gene: TRBJ1-6; v_gene: TRBV12-2; abundance: .; CDR3nt: TGTGCAAGTCGGTTACAGGAGGGGCGCTCCAATTCACCCCTCCACTTT; CDR3aa: CASRLQEGRSNSPLHF
d_gene: TRBD1; j_gene: TRBJ2-7; v_gene: TRBV3-1/TRBV3-2; abundance: .; CDR3nt: TGTGCCAGCAGCCAAGTCCCCGGGACAGTGAGCTACGAGCAGTACTTC; CDR3aa: CASSQVPGTVSYEQYF
d_gene: TRBD1; j_gene: TRBJ1-1; v_gene: TRBV30; abundance: .; CDR3nt: TGTGCCTGGAGTCAAAAAGGGACAGGGATGAACACTGAAGCTTTCTTT; CDR3aa: CAWSQKGTGMNTEAFF
d_gene: TRBD1; j_gene: TRBJ1-5; v_gene: TRBV6-6; abundance: .; CDR3nt: TGTGCCAGCTTTGAAGGGGGCAGGAATCAGCCCCAGCATTTT; CDR3aa: CASFEGGRNQPQHF
d_gene: .; j_gene: TRBJ1-1; v_gene: TRBV30; abundance: .; CDR3nt: TGTGCCTGGAGTATTTCGGGTGGCACTGAAGCTTTCTTT; CDR3aa: CAWSISGGTEAFF
d_gene: .; j_gene: TRBJ2-7; v_gene: TRBV7-2; abundance: .; CDR3nt: TGTGCCAGCAGCGTCAGGGGTTTAACCTACGAGCAGTACTTC; CDR3aa: CASSVRGLTYEQYF
d_gene: TRBD1; j_gene: TRBJ2-7; v_gene: TRBV7-9; abundance: .; CDR3nt: TGTGCCAGCAGCTTAGTAGTGGGACAGGGCCACGAGCAGTACTTC; CDR3aa: CASSLVVGQGHEQYF
d_gene: .; j_gene: TRBJ1-1; v_gene: TRBV1; abundance: .; CDR3nt: TGCACCAGCAGCCCGGGGAGAGTCAATGAAGCTTTCTTT; CDR3aa: CTSSPGRVNEAFF
d_gene: TRBD1; j_gene: TRBJ1-2; v_gene: TRBV12-3/TRBV12-4; abundance: .; CDR3nt: TGTGCCAGCAGTCTGGACAGGGGGCTCGGCTACACCTTC; CDR3aa: CASSLDRGLGYTF
d_gene: TRBD1; j_gene: TRBJ2-5; v_gene: TRBV7-3; abundance: .; CDR3nt: TGTGCCAGCAGCCCCGGGACAGGGACAGCTCAAGAGACCCAGTACTTC; CDR3aa: CASSPGTGTAQETQYF